The entry below gives a single T cell receptor (beta chain) sequence along with its context. The data stem from a study of blood T cell repertoires in COVID-19. Original processing methods: How many nucleated cells were present was estimated from reference gene primer amplification. Measured with immunoSEQ multiplex PCR; TCRdb has only the in-frame clones, and not every one. That table furnishes V, J and clone size, whereas the DNA furnished D and trimming. This sample yields about 110,000 clones, of which roughly nine tenths are seen a single time; under 5% belongs to the top ten. In germline, CDR1 is MNHEY, CDR2 SVGAGI. Losses at the gene ends were 8 bases for V and 8 bases for J; bases not matched to a gene: 14. The CDR3 loop spans 14 amino acids.

The V call is TRBV6-5, the J call TRBJ1-2; TRBD1 agrees at 7 bases. Source material: peripheral blood. The TCR was taken from a man aged 40-49 years with acute or convalescent COVID-19. The CDR3: CASQRQGSQGGYTF. CDR3 bases: TGTGCCAGCCAAAGACAGGGCTCCCAGGGCGGCTACACCTTC.